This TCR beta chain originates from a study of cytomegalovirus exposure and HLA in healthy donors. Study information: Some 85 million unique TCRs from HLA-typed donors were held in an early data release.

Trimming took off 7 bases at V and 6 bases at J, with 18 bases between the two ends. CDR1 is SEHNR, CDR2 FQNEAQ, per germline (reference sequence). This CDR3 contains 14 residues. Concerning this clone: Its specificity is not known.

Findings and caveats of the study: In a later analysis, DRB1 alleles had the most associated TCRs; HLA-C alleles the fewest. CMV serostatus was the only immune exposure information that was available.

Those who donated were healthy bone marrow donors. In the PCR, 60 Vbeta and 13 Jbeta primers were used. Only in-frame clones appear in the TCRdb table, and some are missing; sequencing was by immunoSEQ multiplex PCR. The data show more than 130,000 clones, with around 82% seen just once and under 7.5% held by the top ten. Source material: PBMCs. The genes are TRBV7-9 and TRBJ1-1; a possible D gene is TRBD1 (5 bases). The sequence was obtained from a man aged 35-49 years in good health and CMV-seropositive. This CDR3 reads CASKSYGQGAEAFF. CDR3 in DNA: TGTGCCAGCAAATCCTACGGGCAGGGCGCTGAAGCTTTCTTT.